Listed below are T cell receptor beta chains from one sample, sequenced in a study of shared clonotypes between healthy human individuals. Only in-frame clones appear in the TCRdb table, and some are missing; sequencing was by immunoSEQ multiplex PCR. The sample carries roughly 890,000 clones, 85% to 95% recorded once. Specimen: naive CD8+ T cells sorted from blood. These receptors originate from a young man in good health. Both conserved end residues are part of each CDR3. A D gene is named only where the DNA matches it firmly. Clone size is not always given. Where it is, it says once, few, many or a class for expanded clones.

j_call	clone_size	v_call	d_call	cdr3_nt	cdr3_aa
TRBJ1-3	few	TRBV7-6	TRBD1	TGTGCCAGCAGCACCGGGACAGTCTCTGGAAACACCATATATTTT	CASSTGTVSGNTIYF
TRBJ1-5	.	TRBV4-3	TRBD1	TGCGCCAGCAGCCAAGATTTACAGGGGTCCAATCAGCCCCAGCATTTT	CASSQDLQGSNQPQHF
TRBJ2-1	.	TRBV27	TRBD2	TGTGCCAGCAGTCCAAGCGGGAGGGCGAATGAGCAGTTCTTC	CASSPSGRANEQFF
TRBJ2-3	.	TRBV9	TRBD2	TGTGCCAGCAGCCTCGGGGGGGAATTCACAGATACGCAGTATTTT	CASSLGGEFTDTQYF
TRBJ2-2	.	TRBV10-2	TRBD1	TGCGCCAGCAGCGGGGGAGGGGACAGGGCAACCGGGGAGCTGTTTTTT	CASSGGGDRATGELFF
TRBJ2-2	.	TRBV5-4	.	TGTGCCAGCAGTTGGGTGGGGAACACCGGGGAGCTGTTTTTT	CASSWVGNTGELFF
TRBJ2-2	few	TRBV5-1	.	TGCGCCAGCAGCTTAACGACCGGGGAGCTGTTTTTT	CASSLTTGELFF
TRBJ1-1	.	TRBV6-5	.	TGTGCCAGCAGTTATCTCAGTTGGCAGAACACTGAAGCTTTCTTT	CASSYLSWQNTEAFF
TRBJ2-5	.	TRBV11-2	.	TGTGCCAGCAGCCATACTAGCTCCCAAGAGACCCAGTACTTC	CASSHTSSQETQYF
TRBJ2-5	.	TRBV6-6	.	TGTGCCAGCAGCCAGGAGTCAGAGGTCCAAGAGACCCAGTACTTC	CASSQESEVQETQYF
TRBJ2-3	.	TRBV11-2	TRBD2	TGTGCCAGCAGCTCCGTCGGCCTAGCGGGAGGGGATACGCAGTATTTT	CASSSVGLAGGDTQYF
TRBJ2-1	.	TRBV5-1	TRBD1	TGCGCCAGCAGCTTCGGACAGGGATTCAGTGATGAGCAGTTCTTC	CASSFGQGFSDEQFF
TRBJ2-7	.	TRBV4-1	.	TGCGCCAGCAGCCCGCGGACTTCTTACGAGCAGTACTTC	CASSPRTSYEQYF
TRBJ2-7	few	TRBV14	.	TGTGCCAGCAGCCAAGGGGGCGAGCAGTACTTC	CASSQGGEQYF
TRBJ2-7	.	TRBV4-1	.	TGCGCCAGCAGCCAAGAAGGAGGGGCGGCTTACGAGCAGTACTTC	CASSQEGGAAYEQYF
TRBJ1-1	.	TRBV7-9	TRBD1	TGTGCCAGCAGCTGGAAACAGGGGGCACCCACTGAAGCTTTCTTT	CASSWKQGAPTEAFF